The rows below give T cell receptor beta chains drawn from one sample of a study of Ad26.COV2.S vaccination and SARS-CoV-2 variants. Sequencing was performed with immunoSEQ multiplex PCR; in TCRdb, only in-frame clones are kept and a portion is missing. The table includes approximately 340,000 clones, about 88% detected once. The sample was peripheral blood, taken in a trial of Ad26.COV2.S vaccine versus placebo. The source is a person between 18 and 65 years old who received the Ad26.COV2.S COVID-19 vaccine or a placebo. Each CDR3 is given with its conserved first and last residue. The order of the fields is clone size, J gene, V gene, D gene, CDR3 protein, CDR3 DNA. D genes are given only for firm matches. Where a row states a size, it is once, few, many or the class of an expanded clone; other rows omit it.

NA TRBJ2-7 TRBV5-6 NA CASSPAVVGSSYEQYF TGTGCCAGCAGTCCGGCGGTGGTCGGGAGCTCCTACGAGCAGTACTTC
once TRBJ1-1 TRBV30 NA CAWSSTGGTEAFF TGTGCCTGGAGTTCCACAGGCGGAACCGAAGCTTTCTTT
NA TRBJ1-4 TRBV2 NA CASGKGPNEKLFF TGTGCCAGCGGCAAAGGGCCGAATGAAAAACTGTTTTTT
NA TRBJ2-7 TRBV6-5 TRBD2 CASSPPGGYEQYF TGTGCCAGCAGCCCACCGGGAGGGTACGAGCAGTACTTC
NA TRBJ2-5 TRBV7-2 TRBD2 CASSFTSGDETQYF TGTGCCAGCAGCTTTACTAGCGGGGACGAGACCCAGTACTTC
NA TRBJ1-2 TRBV6-1 NA CASSESMGLSGYTF TGTGCCAGCAGTGAATCGATGGGGTTGAGTGGCTACACCTTC
once TRBJ2-7 TRBV7-8 NA CASSPTRHDIEQYF TGTGCCAGCAGCCCTACGAGGCACGATATCGAGCAGTACTTC
NA TRBJ1-6 TRBV19 NA CASSINSNSPLHF TGTGCCAGTAGTATAAACTCCAATTCACCCCTCCACTTT
NA TRBJ2-2 TRBV9 TRBD2 CASSARLAENGELFF TGTGCCAGCAGCGCCCGACTAGCGGAGAACGGGGAGCTGTTTTTT
NA TRBJ2-2 TRBV10-2 NA CASGQSANTGELFF TGCGCCAGCGGACAGTCTGCGAACACCGGGGAGCTGTTTTTT
NA TRBJ1-5 TRBV19 NA CASRRYNQPQHF TGTGCCAGTAGGAGATATAATCAGCCCCAGCATTTT
few TRBJ2-1 TRBV7-2 NA CASSPRLRDTNEQFF TGTGCCAGCAGCCCACGCCTTAGGGATACCAATGAGCAGTTCTTC
NA TRBJ2-7 TRBV4-1 TRBD2 CASSPLAGARYEQYF TGCGCCAGCAGCCCCCTAGCGGGAGCACGGTACGAGCAGTACTTC
NA TRBJ2-6 TRBV27 NA CASSLVGANVLTF TGTGCCAGCAGTTTGGTTGGGGCCAACGTCCTGACTTTC
NA TRBJ1-4 TRBV4-1 NA CASSQPLVDGVNEKLFF TGCGCCAGCAGCCAACCGCTCGTGGACGGTGTAAATGAAAAACTGTTTTTT
NA TRBJ1-6 TRBV21-1 NA CASSKKGSRSPLHF TGTGCCAGCAGCAAAAAGGGAAGTCGGTCACCCCTCCACTTT
NA TRBJ2-5 TRBV10-2 TRBD1 CASSESRQGLETQYF TGCGCCAGCAGTGAGTCGAGACAGGGCTTGGAGACCCAGTACTTC
NA TRBJ2-3 TRBV19 TRBD2 CASSISLAGTDTQYF TGTGCCAGTAGTATATCCCTAGCGGGCACAGATACGCAGTATTTT
NA TRBJ1-2 TRBV18 NA CASSPVQQGPGFGYTF TGTGCCAGCTCACCAGTCCAACAGGGCCCAGGTTTCGGCTACACCTTC
NA TRBJ2-1 TRBV4-3 TRBD2 CASSQDGLAGGVGQFF TGCGCCAGCAGCCAAGATGGACTAGCGGGAGGGGTAGGGCAGTTCTTC
NA TRBJ2-5 TRBV5-4 TRBD1 CASSPRDRGDQYF TGTGCCAGCAGCCCCCGGGACAGGGGAGACCAGTACTTC
NA TRBJ1-6 TRBV5-3 TRBD1 CARSARLSGQGLSSYNSPLHF TGTGCCAGAAGCGCGAGACTCTCGGGACAGGGTTTAAGCTCCTATAATTCACCCCTCCACTTT
NA TRBJ2-3 TRBV19 NA CASSIGPGRMDTQYF TGTGCCAGTAGTATAGGGCCAGGCCGCATGGATACGCAGTATTTT
NA TRBJ1-1 TRBV30 NA CAWSVLRGRGHTEAFF TGTGCCTGGAGTGTACTTAGGGGAAGGGGCCACACTGAAGCTTTCTTT
NA TRBJ1-3 TRBV4-2 NA CASSQEGGREDTIYF TGTGCCAGCAGCCAAGAAGGAGGGCGGGAAGACACCATATATTTT
NA TRBJ1-4 TRBV2 TRBD1 CASTSTGSAKLFF TGTGCCAGCACCTCGACAGGGTCGGCAAAACTGTTTTTT
NA TRBJ2-4 TRBV3-1/TRBV3-2 TRBD1 CASSLGQGALDIQYF TGTGCCAGCAGCCTGGGGCAGGGGGCTTTAGACATTCAGTACTTC
few TRBJ1-2 TRBV7-9 TRBD1 CASSLVLVQGADYGYTF TGTGCCAGCAGCTTAGTCTTGGTACAGGGGGCGGACTATGGCTACACCTTC
once TRBJ2-2 TRBV5-5 TRBD2 CASSSIAGVSTGELFF TGTGCCAGCAGCTCCATAGCGGGCGTAAGCACCGGGGAGCTGTTTTTT
NA TRBJ2-7 TRBV9 NA CASSVSGTHYEQYF TGTGCCAGCAGCGTTAGCGGAACTCACTACGAGCAGTACTTC
NA TRBJ2-7 TRBV6-5 NA CASSYSDSSEEQYF TGTGCCAGCAGTTACTCGGACAGCTCAGAGGAGCAGTACTTC
NA TRBJ1-2 TRBV6-5 TRBD1 CASSKTQGVGYGYTF TGTGCCAGCAGTAAAACCCAGGGGGTCGGCTATGGCTACACCTTC
NA TRBJ1-6 TRBV5-1 NA CASSGPGGPGNSPLHF TGCGCCAGCAGCGGGCCGGGGGGACCGGGTAATTCACCCCTCCACTTT
NA TRBJ1-1 TRBV7-2 NA CASSLWGSGRVAEAFF TGTGCCAGCAGCTTATGGGGGTCAGGGCGCGTCGCTGAAGCTTTCTTT
NA TRBJ1-1 TRBV9 NA CASSVVPRDTTEAFF TGTGCCAGCAGCGTAGTCCCCCGGGACACCACTGAAGCTTTCTTT
NA TRBJ2-7 TRBV4-1 TRBD1 CASSRTGDEQYF TGCGCCAGCAGCCGAACAGGGGACGAGCAGTACTTC
once TRBJ2-3 TRBV24-1 NA CATSESTPKKEGTDTQYF TGTGCCACCAGTGAGAGTACCCCAAAAAAGGAGGGGACAGATACGCAGTATTTT
once TRBJ2-3 TRBV4-3 NA CASSQVVPSTDTQYF TGCGCCAGCAGCCAAGTCGTCCCGTCCACAGATACGCAGTATTTT
NA TRBJ1-3 TRBV12-3/TRBV12-4 NA CASSNRDVNTIYF TGTGCCAGCAGCAACAGGGATGTTAACACCATATATTTT
NA TRBJ2-5 TRBV7-2 NA CASSNRRASEETQYF TGTGCCAGCAGCAACCGGAGGGCCTCCGAAGAGACCCAGTACTTC
NA TRBJ1-2 TRBV12-3/TRBV12-4 NA CASSSPPGGGYTF TGTGCCAGCAGTTCGCCCCCCGGGGGTGGCTACACCTTC
NA TRBJ1-6 TRBV19 TRBD1 CASSITGRTGLNSPLHF TGTGCCAGTAGTATCACCGGGCGGACAGGGCTAAATTCACCCCTCCACTTT
NA TRBJ2-1 TRBV2 TRBD2 CASSDRLAGYNEQFF TGTGCCAGCAGTGATAGACTAGCGGGGTACAATGAGCAGTTCTTC
NA TRBJ2-1 TRBV7-2 NA CASSLASGTIYNEQFF TGTGCCAGCAGCTTAGCGTCAGGGACGATCTACAATGAGCAGTTCTTC
once TRBJ2-7 TRBV20-1 NA CSARDGSEQYF TGCAGTGCTAGAGATGGTTCCGAGCAGTACTTC
NA TRBJ2-3 TRBV3-1/TRBV3-2 TRBD2 CASSQAPSGGATDTQYF TGTGCCAGCAGCCAGGCTCCTAGCGGGGGGGCCACAGATACGCAGTATTTT
NA TRBJ1-6 TRBV9 NA CASSVAQGGSPLHF TGTGCCAGCAGCGTAGCACAGGGAGGTTCACCCCTCCACTTT
NA TRBJ2-1 TRBV7-9 NA CASRPTGTVYNEQFF TGTGCCAGCAGACCAACCGGGACGGTGTACAATGAGCAGTTCTTC
NA TRBJ1-1 TRBV28 NA CASTSHSGTEAFF TGTGCCAGCACGTCGCATTCGGGCACTGAAGCTTTCTTT
NA TRBJ2-3 TRBV10-3 NA CAISGRFGSTDTQYF TGTGCCATCAGTGGCAGATTTGGCAGCACAGATACGCAGTATTTT
NA TRBJ2-7 TRBV28 TRBD2 CASSLSGRSSYEQYF TGTGCCAGCAGTTTGAGCGGGAGGAGCTCCTACGAGCAGTACTTC
medium-sized TRBJ2-7 TRBV5-8 TRBD1 CASSLWGTGVYEQYF TGTGCCAGCAGCTTGTGGGGGACAGGAGTTTACGAGCAGTACTTC
once TRBJ2-7 TRBV28 NA CASVDSYEQYF TGTGCCAGCGTGGACTCCTACGAGCAGTACTTC
few TRBJ1-1 TRBV2 NA CATGGRENTEAFF TGTGCCACAGGTGGACGGGAGAACACTGAAGCTTTCTTT
NA TRBJ2-5 TRBV28 NA CASSSRGWWGLETQYF TGTGCCAGCAGTTCTAGGGGATGGTGGGGGTTAGAGACCCAGTACTTC